Following are 21 T cell receptor beta chains from one sample sequenced in a study of control samples from healthy donors and cancer patients. Only in-frame clones appear in the TCRdb table, and some are missing; sequencing was by immunoSEQ multiplex PCR. The sample consists of about 180,000 clones, around 89% of them appearing once. Source material: blood. All receptors come from a woman aged 45-59 years in good health.

CDR3 amino acids: CASSYDLRVSNTEAFF. For the CDR3, the DNA is TGTGCCAGCAGTTACGATCTACGGGTCTCGAACACTGAAGCTTTCTTT. The V call is TRBV6-2 or TRBV6-3, the J call TRBJ1-1; D not certain. Per the germline V gene, CDR1 is MNHEY and CDR2 is SVGEGT. The CDR3 has 16 amino acids. Trimming pared 2 bases from V and 1 base from J, leaving 14 bases between.

Here the CDR3 DNA reads TGTGCCACCAGTGACAGGACCCACCAGCCCCAGCATTTT. As protein: CATSDRTHQPQHF. The chain carries TRBV24-1 and TRBJ1-5, with unresolved D. V shed 4 bases and J shed 7 bases, with 10 bases lying between them. The germline CDR1 and CDR2 sequences are KGHDR and SFDVKD. The CDR3 has 13 residues.

The rearrangement joins TRBV9 to TRBJ1-2; tentatively, D is TRBD1 (5 bases). Trimming left V 0 bases short and J 5 bases short, with 14 bases between. The CDR3 has 15 amino acids. Per germline, CDR1 SGDLS and CDR2 YYNGEE. CDR3 coding DNA: TGTGCCAGCAGCGTAGCTTCCAGGACACCATATGGCTACACCTTC. Encoded protein: CASSVASRTPYGYTF.

The rearrangement joins TRBV2 to TRBJ2-3; D may be TRBD1 or TRBD2 (7 bases each). CDR3 length: 15 residues. The ends were cut back, 5 bases at V and 4 bases at J, with 16 bases in the middle. Germline V gene sequence: CDR1 SNHLY, CDR2 FYNNEI. DNA for the CDR3: TGTGCCAGCAGTTGGGGCAGGGGGGGACCAGATACGCAGTATTTT. Translating it yields CASSWGRGGPDTQYF.

V usage is TRBV18 and J usage is TRBJ2-3; possibly TRBD1 for D (7 bases). The V gene's germline CDR1 is KGHSH and CDR2 LQKENI. This CDR3 region has 14 residues. Deletions cut 7 bases from V and 2 bases from J, with 13 bases between. The CDR3 region has the DNA TGTGCCAGCTTGCGGGACAGAAACACAGATACGCAGTATTTT. It translates to CASLRDRNTDTQYF.

This clone was counted between two and nine times. The genes are TRBV6-5 and TRBJ1-2; D is unresolved. Trimming left V 2 bases short and J 6 bases short, with 13 bases between. The germline V gene has CDR1 MNHEY and CDR2 SVGAGI. This CDR3 is 14 amino acids long. CDR3 region: CASSYSWQRDGYTF. The CDR3 DNA reads TGTGCCAGCAGTTACAGCTGGCAGAGGGATGGCTACACCTTC.

The genes are TRBV6-5 and TRBJ2-5, with 10 nucleotides matching TRBD2. Germline V gene lookup returns CDR1 MNHEY and CDR2 SVGAGI. The J segment lost 5 bases and the V segment lost 6 bases, leaving 9 bases of the junction unmatched. The CDR3 has 15 amino acids. In DNA, the CDR3 is TGTGCCAGCAGGAATAGCGGGGGGTGGTCCGAGACCCAGTACTTC. It yields the protein CASRNSGGWSETQYF.

V and J are TRBV7-8 and TRBJ1-1; the D is unclear. The CDR3 runs 13 residues. V dropped 1 base and J dropped 4 bases, with 7 bases sitting between them. Germline assignment: CDR1 SGHVS and CDR2 FQNEAQ. This CDR3 is CASSLVEGTEAFF. CDR3 nucleotides: TGTGCCAGCAGCTTAGTTGAAGGCACTGAAGCTTTCTTT.

This clone was seen just once. The chain carries TRBV28 and TRBJ2-3, with 8 bases identical to TRBD2. Germline assignment: CDR1 MDHEN and CDR2 SYDVKM. There are 16 residues in the CDR3. The junction had 12 bases not matched to a gene; V was cut back by 8 bases and J by 2 bases. CDR3 in amino acids: CASSPSGGGITDTQYF. In nucleotides, the CDR3 is TGTGCCAGCTCTCCCAGCGGGGGAGGGATCACAGATACGCAGTATTTT.

Notes on this clone: At the DNA level, this CDR3 is encoded by other sequences in the same sample as well. V gene TRBV27 combines with J gene TRBJ2-2; 10 nucleotides agree with TRBD2. CDR3 length equals 17 residues. The ends lost 8 bases at V and 0 bases at J; junction bases unmatched: 9. Germline assignment: CDR1 MNHEY and CDR2 SMNVEV (reference sequence). This CDR3 reads CASGGQRGGPNTGELFF. The CDR3 region has the DNA TGTGCCAGCGGGGGGCAGCGGGGGGGCCCGAACACCGGGGAGCTGTTTTTT.

The gene calls are TRBV7-2 and TRBJ1-6; the match to TRBD1 covers 7 bases. CDR1 is SGHTA and CDR2 is FQGNSA in the germline V gene. Germline trimming cut 3 bases from V and 7 bases from J; bases unmatched to any gene: 6. The CDR3 runs to 15 residues. The CDR3 here is CASSFQGGENSPLHF. CDR3 bases: TGTGCCAGCAGCTTTCAGGGGGGGGAAAATTCACCCCTCCACTTT.

The rearrangement joins TRBV27 to TRBJ2-7; D is perhaps TRBD1 (6 bases). The V end lost 6 bases, the J end lost 2 bases, and 14 bases lay between the germline ends. CDR1 is MNHEY, CDR2 SMNVEV, per germline (reference sequence). The CDR3 is 14 amino acids. The CDR3 DNA sequence: TGTGCCAGCAGCCGCAACAGACAGGCCTACGAGCAGTACTTC. Translated: CASSRNRQAYEQYF.

The chain uses TRBV7-2 and TRBJ2-1, with 9 bases lining up with TRBD2. This CDR3 has 18 amino acids. Trimming cost V 5 bases and J 6 bases; bases outside gene matches: 17. Germline V gene lookup returns CDR1 SGHTA and CDR2 FQGNSA. CDR3: CASSPFPLRGREGNEQFF. CDR3 in DNA: TGTGCCAGCAGCCCCTTCCCCCTTCGCGGGAGGGAAGGCAATGAGCAGTTCTTC.

The chain is built from TRBV6-5 and TRBJ1-5; D possibly corresponds to TRBD1 (5 bases). The CDR3 contains 16 residues. The germline V gene encodes CDR1 MNHEY and CDR2 SVGAGI. V was shortened by 2 bases and J by 5 bases, with 16 bases between the two germline ends. CDR3 amino acids: CASSYPRSPRDQPQHF. The CDR3 bases are TGTGCCAGCAGTTACCCCCGGAGTCCCAGGGATCAGCCCCAGCATTTT.

The table lists this clone with a count of one. The chain has TRBV12-3 or TRBV12-4 and TRBJ1-1; the D is unclear. V was cut by 6 bases and J by 5 bases, with 13 bases left in between. This CDR3 is built from 13 residues. CDR3 in amino acids: CASRETIGTEAFF. As DNA, the CDR3 is TGTGCCAGCAGAGAAACTATAGGGACTGAAGCTTTCTTT.

This clone has just a few counts. The chain recombines TRBV5-6 with TRBJ1-2; D may be TRBD1 (5 bases). CDR3 size: 18 residues. V was cut by 4 bases and J by 4 bases, with 26 bases left in between. CDR1 and CDR2 (germline): SGHDT, YYEEEE. CDR3 sequence: CASSPGRGRPSEGYGYTF. CDR3 nucleotides: TGTGCCAGCAGCCCCGGAAGGGGTCGCCCTTCGGAGGGCTATGGCTACACCTTC.

The CDR3 DNA sequence: TGTGCCAGCAGACTCGCTTCGGCGGGCACTGAAGCTTTCTTT. Its translation: CASRLASAGTEAFF. The J gene is TRBJ1-1, the V gene TRBV6-6; D not resolved. The V gene's germline CDR1 is MNHNY and CDR2 SVGAGI (reference sequence). V was cut by 6 bases and J by 4 bases, with 15 bases left in between. This CDR3 has 14 residues.

In regard to this clone: The same CDR3 can be traced to other DNA sequences in this sample. The CDR3: CASSLDRNTEAFF. In DNA form, the CDR3 reads TGTGCCAGTAGCTTAGACAGGAACACTGAAGCTTTCTTT. The rearrangement uses TRBV19 and TRBJ1-1, with a weak D call TRBD1 (5 bases). The CDR3 totals 13 residues. CDR1 LNHDA and CDR2 SQIVND come from the germline V gene (reference sequence). Trimming cost V 6 bases and J 1 base, with 9 bases left between them.

This clone was recorded only once. This chain uses TRBV4-1 with TRBJ1-3; possibly TRBD1 for D (5 bases). Trimming shortened V by 2 bases and J by 1 base, and 6 bases separated the two germline ends. This CDR3 has 14 amino acids. The germline V gene has CDR1 MGHRA and CDR2 YSYEKL. CDR3 DNA sequence: TGCGCCAGCAGCCAACAGGGTTCTGGAAACACCATATATTTT. Translating it yields CASSQQGSGNTIYF.

The chain has TRBV7-8 and TRBJ2-7; TRBD1 is a possible D gene (6 bases). This CDR3 is 15 amino acids long. The germline CDR1 and CDR2 sequences are SGHVS and FQNEAQ. The V gene lost 4 bases and the J gene lost 3 bases, with 16 bases spanning the gap. CDR3 DNA sequence: TGTGCCAGCAGCTCGAACCGGGACACAGACTACGAGCAGTACTTC. Translation gives CASSSNRDTDYEQYF.

The rearrangement joins TRBV10-3 to TRBJ1-1; unclear D gene. The V end lost 0 bases, the J end lost 0 bases, and 5 bases lay between the germline ends. CDR3 length: 14 residues. Germline-derived CDR1 and CDR2 are ENHRY and SYGVKD. In DNA form, the CDR3 reads TGTGCCATCAGTGAGTCGTTAGTGAACACTGAAGCTTTCTTT. Translation: CAISESLVNTEAFF.